Listed here are 15 T cell receptor beta chains from one sample, sequenced in a study of T cell repertoires in cytomegalovirus infection. MiXCR, run by TCRdb on the reads, gives a single entry per CDR3 protein. Of 310,000 or so distinct CDR3 sequences listed, 9.6% are singletons. The specimen sequenced was PBMCs. The receptors stem from a human donor in good health (CMV status not recorded). Some clones in this sample may be carry-over from other donors' samples.

This clonotype was seen repeatedly, ten times or more. This chain connects TRBV5-6 to TRBJ2-1; TRBD2 agrees at 16 bases. The junction had 5 bases not matched to a gene; V was cut back by 1 base and J by 10 bases. Germline V gene sequence: CDR1 SGHDT, CDR2 YYEEEE. This CDR3 is built from 16 residues. The CDR3 coding sequence is TGTGCCAGCAGCTTGCCCGGGACTAGCGGGGGGGGGGAGCAGTTCTTC. This codes for CASSLPGTSGGGEQFF.

This clonotype was counted at least ten times. V is TRBV12-3 or TRBV12-4 and J is TRBJ1-2; 8 nucleotides match TRBD1. V lost 3 bases and J lost 8; bases outside the gene matches: 5. The CDR3 contains 13 residues. CDR3 in DNA: TGTGCCAGCAGTTTGCAGGGGGCGCGAGGCTACACCTTC. Translation: CASSLQGARGYTF.

This clonotype was recorded a few times. This sequence joins TRBV20-1 and TRBJ2-4, with D possibly matching TRBD1 (5 bases). The CDR3 covers 15 residues. Germline V gene sequence: CDR1 DFQATT, CDR2 SNEGSKA (reference sequence). With 5 bases removed from V and 2 bases from J, the gap between germline ends came to 16 bases. CDR3 bases: TGCAGTGCTCCAGACAGATGGATAACCAAAAACATTCAGTACTTC. As protein: CSAPDRWITKNIQYF.

This clonotype occurred a few times. The chain recombines TRBV28 with TRBJ1-1; D may be TRBD1 (6 bases). The CDR3 has 12 amino acids. The germline V and J ends were trimmed by 1 base and 11 bases, with 11 bases remaining between them. The germline V gene has CDR1 MDHEN and CDR2 SYDVKM. DNA of the CDR3: TGTGCCAGCAGTTTATCCGACAGGTACGCTTTCTTT. It is translated as CASSLSDRYAFF.

This clonotype was counted many times. The CDR3 nucleotides read TGTGCCAGCAGCCTCGACCTTGATACGCAGTATTTT. This encodes CASSLDLDTQYF. This sequence joins TRBV7-2 and TRBJ2-3; D uncertain. The V gene lost 5 bases and the J gene lost 6 bases, with 9 bases spanning the gap. CDR3 length equals 12 residues. Per germline, CDR1 SGHTA and CDR2 FQGNSA.

At least ten counts were recorded for this clonotype. This chain links TRBV7-9 with TRBJ2-3; 8 positions agree with TRBD2. Germline trimming cut 5 bases from V and 6 bases from J; bases unmatched to any gene: 16. Germline V gene data show CDR1 as SEHNR and CDR2 as FQNEAQ (reference sequence). The CDR3 runs 17 residues. The CDR3 reads CASSARGSGGTRDTQYF. CDR3 nucleotide sequence: TGTGCCAGCAGCGCCCGTGGGAGCGGGGGAACGCGGGATACGCAGTATTTT.

In its sample, this clonotype was seen many times. The chain is built from TRBV24-1 and TRBJ2-3; 10 positions agree with TRBD1. The J segment lost 3 bases and the V segment lost 3 bases, leaving 2 bases of the junction unmatched. The CDR3 totals 15 residues. Germline V gene lookup returns CDR1 KGHDR and CDR2 SFDVKD. The DNA of the CDR3 is TGTGCCACCAGTGATCCGGGACAGGGGACAGATACGCAGTATTTT. This translates into CATSDPGQGTDTQYF.

This clonotype was found a few times. The rearrangement links TRBV28 to TRBJ2-5, with 8 bases that match TRBD1. CDR1 is MDHEN and CDR2 is SYDVKM in the germline V gene. V lost 2 bases to trimming and J lost 1 base; unmatched junction nucleotides: 9. The CDR3 loop spans 17 amino acids. This chain's CDR3 is CASSLRRGTGFQETQYF. Here the CDR3 DNA reads TGTGCCAGCAGTTTAAGAAGGGGGACAGGCTTCCAAGAGACCCAGTACTTC.

The chain has TRBV5-5 and TRBJ2-5; the match to TRBD2 covers 10 bases. CDR3 length equals 15 residues. Germline values: CDR1 SGHKS, CDR2 YYEKEE (reference sequence). V trimming: 5 bases; J trimming: 2 bases; junction bases outside the gene matches: 6. In nucleotides, the CDR3 is TGTGCCAGCAGATCTAGCGGGGGCAATCAAGAGACCCAGTACTTC. Translation: CASRSSGGNQETQYF. The full variable domain, completed using reference TRBV5-5 and TRBJ2-5, is DAGVTQSPTHLIKTRGQQVTLRCSPISGHKSVSWYQQVLGQGPQFIFQYYEKEERGRGNFPDRFSARQFPNYSSELNVNALLLGDSALYLCASRSSGGNQETQYFGPGTRLLVL.

This clonotype was seen at least ten times. This chain connects TRBV29-1 to TRBJ2-1; D is unclear. The germline V gene encodes CDR1 SQVTM and CDR2 ANQGSEA. V lost 4 bases to trimming and J lost 0 bases, with 13 bases between them. The CDR3 has 15 residues. This CDR3 is CSVGVGPSSYNEQFF. The CDR3 coding sequence is TGCAGCGTTGGGGTGGGCCCTAGCTCCTACAATGAGCAGTTCTTC.

Ten or more counts support this clonotype. This chain connects TRBV20-1 to TRBJ2-7; D might be TRBD2 (7 bases). The germline V gene has CDR1 DFQATT and CDR2 SNEGSKA (reference sequence). Trimming cost V 6 bases and J 1 base, with 16 bases left between them. CDR3 length: 14 residues. The CDR3 sequence: CSAEGGGISYEQYV. As DNA, the CDR3 is TGCAGTGCGGAGGGGGGGGGAATTTCCTACGAGCAGTACGTC.

This clonotype qualifies as medium-sized. The chain joins TRBV7-9 to TRBJ2-2; TRBD1 matches at 10 bases. Per germline, CDR1 SEHNR and CDR2 FQNEAQ (reference sequence). The CDR3 has 16 residues. V lost 5 bases, J lost 4 bases, and 7 bases stayed unmatched. The CDR3 loop is CASSKDRDRGTGELFF. For the CDR3, the DNA is TGTGCCAGCAGCAAAGATCGGGACAGGGGCACCGGGGAGCTGTTTTTT.

This clonotype was seen many times. V is TRBV7-2 and J is TRBJ1-2, with 10 bases identical to TRBD1. The germline CDR1 and CDR2 sequences are SGHTA and FQGNSA. The V gene end was trimmed by 8 bases and the J gene end by 4 bases; junction bases not matched to a gene: 4. The CDR3 has 13 residues. The CDR3 loop reads CASGTGVPYGYTF. The DNA for the CDR3 is TGTGCCAGCGGGACAGGGGTCCCCTATGGCTACACCTTC.

This clonotype came up many times. J is TRBJ1-5 and V is TRBV7-2; D is ambiguous. V lost 5 bases, J lost 1 base, and 9 bases lay in between. The CDR3 contains 14 residues. From germline, CDR1 is SGHTA and CDR2 FQGNSA. In nucleotides, the CDR3 is TGTGCCAGCAGCCCATCGGTCAGCAATCAGCCCCAGCATTTT. It encodes CASSPSVSNQPQHF. Full variable domain (outside the CDR3, taken from reference TRBV7-2 and TRBJ1-5): GAGVSQSPSNKVTEKGKDVELRCDPISGHTALYWYRQSLGQGLEFLIYFQGNSAPDKSGLPSDRFSAERTGGSVSTLTIQRTQQEDSAVYLCASSPSVSNQPQHFGDGTRLSIL.

This clonotype showed up many times. V and J are TRBV6-5 and TRBJ2-7; maybe TRBD1 (5 bases). From germline, CDR1 is MNHEY and CDR2 SVGAGI. The V gene lost 2 bases and the J gene lost 1 base, with 12 bases spanning the gap. The CDR3 has 15 residues. The CDR3 coding sequence is TGTGCCAGCAGTTACACTCCAGGGTTTTCCTACGAGCAGTACTTC. Translation gives CASSYTPGFSYEQYF.